This T cell receptor beta chain was sequenced in a study of blood T cell repertoires in COVID-19. Study at large: The cDNA or gDNA used as material had been derived from T cells, B-cell-depleted T cells, or PBMCs.

In the authors' workflow: The authors estimated nucleated cell counts from reference gene primer amplification. Method: immunoSEQ multiplex PCR; TCRdb's copy keeps in-frame clones and lacks some. V and J calls plus clone size are reproduced from that table; the DNA served to infer D and trimming. The data contain some 83,000 clones, roughly 87% of them singletons. The germline V gene has CDR1 MDHEN and CDR2 SYDVKM. The V gene lost 7 bases and the J gene lost 8 bases, with 23 bases spanning the gap. The CDR3 spans 15 residues. The sequence was collected from a woman aged 80 or over with active or convalescent COVID-19. Sequencing input: peripheral blood. The V gene is TRBV28, the J gene TRBJ1-2, with a possible D match to TRBD1 (6 bases). The CDR3 DNA is TGTGCCAGCACCGACCTCCCCTGGGGGGGCCGAGGCTACACCTTC. As protein: CASTDLPWGGRGYTF.